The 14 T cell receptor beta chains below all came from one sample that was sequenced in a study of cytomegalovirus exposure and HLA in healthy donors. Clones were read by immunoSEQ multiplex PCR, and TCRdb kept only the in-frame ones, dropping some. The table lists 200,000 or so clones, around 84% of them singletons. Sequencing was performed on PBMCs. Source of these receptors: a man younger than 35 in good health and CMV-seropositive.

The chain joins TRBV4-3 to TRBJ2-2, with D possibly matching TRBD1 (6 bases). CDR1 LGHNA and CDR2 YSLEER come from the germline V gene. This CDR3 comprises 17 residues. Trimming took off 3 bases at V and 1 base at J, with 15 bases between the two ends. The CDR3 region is CASSQVQGARNTGELFF. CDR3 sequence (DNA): TGCGCCAGCAGCCAGGTACAGGGAGCTAGGAACACCGGGGAGCTGTTTTTT.

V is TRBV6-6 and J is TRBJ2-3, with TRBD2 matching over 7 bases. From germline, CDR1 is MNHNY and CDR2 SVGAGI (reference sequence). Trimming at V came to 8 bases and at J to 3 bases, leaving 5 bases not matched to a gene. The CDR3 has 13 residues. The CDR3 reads CASRSGPTDTQYF. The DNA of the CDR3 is TGTGCCAGCCGTAGCGGGCCTACAGATACGCAGTATTTT.

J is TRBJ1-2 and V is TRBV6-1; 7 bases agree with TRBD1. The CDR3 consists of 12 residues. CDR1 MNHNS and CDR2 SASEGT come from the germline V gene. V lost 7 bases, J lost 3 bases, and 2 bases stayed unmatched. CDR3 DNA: TGTGCCAGCACAGGGGGGTACTATGGCTACACCTTC. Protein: CASTGGYYGYTF.

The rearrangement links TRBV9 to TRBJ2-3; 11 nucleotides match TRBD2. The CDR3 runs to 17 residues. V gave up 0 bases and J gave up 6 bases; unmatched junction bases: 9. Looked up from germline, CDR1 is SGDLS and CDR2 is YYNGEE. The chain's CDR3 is CASSVDPGLAVVDTQYF. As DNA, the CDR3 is TGTGCCAGCAGCGTAGACCCGGGACTAGCGGTGGTGGATACGCAGTATTTT.

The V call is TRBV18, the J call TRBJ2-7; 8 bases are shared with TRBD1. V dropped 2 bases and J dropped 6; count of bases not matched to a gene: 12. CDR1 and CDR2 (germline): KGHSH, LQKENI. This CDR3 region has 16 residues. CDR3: CASSPEFGQGAGEQYF. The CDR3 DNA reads TGTGCCAGCTCACCAGAATTCGGCCAGGGGGCCGGCGAGCAGTACTTC.

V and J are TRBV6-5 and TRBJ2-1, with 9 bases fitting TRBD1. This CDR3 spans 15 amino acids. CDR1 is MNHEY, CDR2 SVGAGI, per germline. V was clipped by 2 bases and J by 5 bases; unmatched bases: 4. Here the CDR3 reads CASSYQDRGDNEQFF. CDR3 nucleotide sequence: TGTGCCAGCAGTTACCAGGACAGGGGAGACAATGAGCAGTTCTTC.

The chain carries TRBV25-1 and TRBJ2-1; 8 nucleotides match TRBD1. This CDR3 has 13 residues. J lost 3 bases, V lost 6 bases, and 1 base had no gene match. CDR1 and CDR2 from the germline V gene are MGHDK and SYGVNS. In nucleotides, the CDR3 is TGTGCCAGCAGGGACAGGGTCTACAATGAGCAGTTCTTC. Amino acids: CASRDRVYNEQFF.

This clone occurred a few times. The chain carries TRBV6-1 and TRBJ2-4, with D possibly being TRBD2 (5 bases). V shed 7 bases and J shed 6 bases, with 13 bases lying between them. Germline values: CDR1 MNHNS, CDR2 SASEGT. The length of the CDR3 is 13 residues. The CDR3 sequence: CASNIAGPNIQYF. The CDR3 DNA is TGTGCCAGCAATATCGCGGGCCCAAACATTCAGTACTTC.

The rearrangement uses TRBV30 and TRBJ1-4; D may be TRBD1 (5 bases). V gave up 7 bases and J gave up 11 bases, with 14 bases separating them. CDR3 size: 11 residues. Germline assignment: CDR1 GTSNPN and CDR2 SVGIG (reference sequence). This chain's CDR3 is CASPRGGKLFF. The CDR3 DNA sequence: TGTGCCTCCCCTCGGGGGGGGAAACTGTTTTTT.

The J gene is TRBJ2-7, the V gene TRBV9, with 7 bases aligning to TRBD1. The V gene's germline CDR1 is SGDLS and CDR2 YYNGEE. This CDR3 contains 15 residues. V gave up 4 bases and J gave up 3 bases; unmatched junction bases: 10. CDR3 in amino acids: CASSPLAGTVYEQYF. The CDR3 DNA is TGTGCCAGCAGCCCCTTAGCCGGGACAGTCTACGAGCAGTACTTC.

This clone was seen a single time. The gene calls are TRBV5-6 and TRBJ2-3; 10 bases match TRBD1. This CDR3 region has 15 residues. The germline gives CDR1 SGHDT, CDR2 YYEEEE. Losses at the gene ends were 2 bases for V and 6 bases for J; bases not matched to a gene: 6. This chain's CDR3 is CASSFDRGRMDTQYF. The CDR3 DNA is TGTGCCAGCAGCTTCGACAGGGGGCGCATGGATACGCAGTATTTT.

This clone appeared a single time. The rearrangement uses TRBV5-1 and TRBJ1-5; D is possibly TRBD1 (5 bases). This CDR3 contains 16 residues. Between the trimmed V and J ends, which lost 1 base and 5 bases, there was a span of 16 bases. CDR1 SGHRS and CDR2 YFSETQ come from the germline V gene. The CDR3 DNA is TGCGCCAGCAGCTTGAGGCCAGGGTATCGCGATCAGCCCCAGCATTTT. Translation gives CASSLRPGYRDQPQHF.

Here the CDR3 DNA reads TGTGCCAGCAGTTTGGGGCTAGCGGGAGGGAAAGTGGGCAATGAGCAGTTCTTC. Its protein is CASSLGLAGGKVGNEQFF. The chain recombines TRBV27 with TRBJ2-1; TRBD2 matches 12 bases. V dropped 3 bases and J dropped 6; count of bases not matched to a gene: 12. This CDR3 contains 18 residues. Per the germline V gene, CDR1 is MNHEY and CDR2 is SMNVEV (reference sequence).

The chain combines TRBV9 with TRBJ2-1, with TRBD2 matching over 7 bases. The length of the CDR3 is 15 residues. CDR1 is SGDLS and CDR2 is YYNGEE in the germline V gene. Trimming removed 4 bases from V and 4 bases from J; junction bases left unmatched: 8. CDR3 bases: TGTGCCAGCAGCCCCGGACTAGATCGGTACAATGAGCAGTTCTTC. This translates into CASSPGLDRYNEQFF.